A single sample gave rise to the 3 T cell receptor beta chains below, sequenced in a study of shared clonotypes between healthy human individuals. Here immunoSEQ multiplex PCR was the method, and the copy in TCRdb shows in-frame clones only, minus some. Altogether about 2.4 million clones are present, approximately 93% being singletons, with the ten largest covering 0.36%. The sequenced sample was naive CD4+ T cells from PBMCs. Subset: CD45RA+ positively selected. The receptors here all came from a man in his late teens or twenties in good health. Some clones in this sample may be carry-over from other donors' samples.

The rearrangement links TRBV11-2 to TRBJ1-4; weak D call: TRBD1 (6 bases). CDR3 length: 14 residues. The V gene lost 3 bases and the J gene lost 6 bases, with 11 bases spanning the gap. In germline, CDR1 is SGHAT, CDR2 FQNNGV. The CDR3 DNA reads TGTGCCAGCAGCTTCACGGCAGGGGATGAAAAACTGTTTTTT. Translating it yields CASSFTAGDEKLFF. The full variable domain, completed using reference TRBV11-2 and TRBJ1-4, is EAGVAQSPRYKIIEKRQSVAFWCNPISGHATLYWYQQILGQGPKLLIQFQNNGVVDDSQLPKDRFSAERLKGVDSTLKIQPAKLEDSAVYLCASSFTAGDEKLFFGSGTQLSVL.

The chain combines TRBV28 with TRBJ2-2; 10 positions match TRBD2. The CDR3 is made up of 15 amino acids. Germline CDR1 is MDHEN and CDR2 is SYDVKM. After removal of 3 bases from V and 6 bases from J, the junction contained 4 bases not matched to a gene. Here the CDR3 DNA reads TGTGCCAGCAGTTTTGAAAGCGGGAGGGCCGGGGAGCTGTTTTTT. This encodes CASSFESGRAGELFF.

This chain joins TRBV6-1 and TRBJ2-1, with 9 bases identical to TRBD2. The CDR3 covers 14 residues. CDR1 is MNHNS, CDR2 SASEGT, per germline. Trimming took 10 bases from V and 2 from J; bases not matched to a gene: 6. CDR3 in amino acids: CATRLAGPYNEQFF. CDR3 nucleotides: TGTGCCACCCGGCTAGCGGGACCCTACAATGAGCAGTTCTTC.